Listed here is a single T cell receptor beta chain. What it recognizes is unknown. Trimming took 0 bases from V and 1 from J, leaving 8 bases between them. Germline V gives CDR1 SGHTS, CDR2 YDEGEE. CDR3 length: 15 residues. This specimen belongs to a study of OX40 agonist ivuxolimab in advanced cancers. Study as a whole: Enrolled patients in dose escalation had cancers that were hepatocellular carcinoma, melanoma, renal cell or head and neck cancer. The study's findings and limits: At doses 0.1 to 3.0 mg/kg, CD4+ and CD8+ clones expanded.

Sequencing was performed with immunoSEQ multiplex PCR; in TCRdb, only in-frame clones are kept and a portion is missing. Seen here are about 76,000 clones, around 89% observed once, and the top ten hold around 0.95%. This TCR came from an adult with an advanced solid tumor such as melanoma, head and neck, liver or kidney cancer. The sample was CD4+ or CD8+ T cells sorted from blood, taken in a trial of the OX40 agonist ivuxolimab. This chain connects TRBV5-8 to TRBJ1-5, with unresolved D. The CDR3 DNA is TGTGCCAGCAGCTTGGGTACGGAAAGCAATCAGCCCCAGCATTTT. Amino acid sequence: CASSLGTESNQPQHF.